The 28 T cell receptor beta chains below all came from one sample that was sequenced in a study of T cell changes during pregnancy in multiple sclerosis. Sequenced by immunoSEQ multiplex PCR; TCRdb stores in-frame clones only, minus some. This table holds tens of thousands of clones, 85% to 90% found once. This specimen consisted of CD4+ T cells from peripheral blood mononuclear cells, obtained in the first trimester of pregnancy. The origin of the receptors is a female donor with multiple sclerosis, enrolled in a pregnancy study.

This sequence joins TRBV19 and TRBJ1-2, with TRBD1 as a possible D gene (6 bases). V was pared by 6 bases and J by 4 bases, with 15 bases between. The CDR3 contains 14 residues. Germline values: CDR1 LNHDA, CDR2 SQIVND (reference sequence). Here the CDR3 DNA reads TGTGCCAGTAGCCCATACGGGACATCCTATGGCTACACCTTC. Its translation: CASSPYGTSYGYTF. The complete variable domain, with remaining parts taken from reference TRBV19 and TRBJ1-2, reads DGGITQSPKYLFRKEGQNVTLSCEQNLNHDAMYWYRQDPGQGLRLIYYSQIVNDFQKGDIAEGYSVSREKKESFPLTVTSAQKNPTAFYLCASSPYGTSYGYTFGSGTRLTVV.

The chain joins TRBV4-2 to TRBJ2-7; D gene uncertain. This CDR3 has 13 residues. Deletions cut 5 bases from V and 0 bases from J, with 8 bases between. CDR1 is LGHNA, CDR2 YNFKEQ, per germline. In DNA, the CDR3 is TGTGCCAGCAGCATGTCTGTCTCCTACGAGCAGTACTTC. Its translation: CASSMSVSYEQYF.

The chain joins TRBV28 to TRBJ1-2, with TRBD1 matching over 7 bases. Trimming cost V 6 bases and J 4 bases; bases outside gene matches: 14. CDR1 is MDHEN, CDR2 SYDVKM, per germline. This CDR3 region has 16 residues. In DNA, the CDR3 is TGTGCCAGCAGGCCGTGGTCGACAGGGAGGACCTATGGCTACACCTTC. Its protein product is CASRPWSTGRTYGYTF.

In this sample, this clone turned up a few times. CDR3 loop: CASSWRTGDNGYTF. Written as DNA, the CDR3 is TGTGCCAGCAGCTGGAGAACAGGGGATAATGGCTACACCTTC. The chain is built from TRBV27 and TRBJ1-2, with 7 bases lining up with TRBD1. There are 14 residues in the CDR3. The germline V gene has CDR1 MNHEY and CDR2 SMNVEV (reference sequence). V shed 6 bases and J 6 bases; nucleotides not matched to a gene: 10.

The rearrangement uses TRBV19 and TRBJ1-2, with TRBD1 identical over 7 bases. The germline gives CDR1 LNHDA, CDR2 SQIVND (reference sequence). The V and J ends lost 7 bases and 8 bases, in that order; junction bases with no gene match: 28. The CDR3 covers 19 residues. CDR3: CASNRGSLNTGTAMKGYTF. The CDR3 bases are TGTGCCAGTAATAGGGGGAGTCTAAACACCGGGACAGCAATGAAAGGCTACACCTTC.

Written as DNA, the CDR3 is TGTGCCAGCAGCTCCGGGACAGGGAGCTACGAGCAGTACTTC. Its translation: CASSSGTGSYEQYF. This sequence joins TRBV7-2 and TRBJ2-7, with 9 bases identical to TRBD1. Germline CDR1 is SGHTA and CDR2 is FQGNSA. The CDR3 loop spans 14 amino acids. J was trimmed by 3 bases and V by 4 bases; bases with no gene match: 4.

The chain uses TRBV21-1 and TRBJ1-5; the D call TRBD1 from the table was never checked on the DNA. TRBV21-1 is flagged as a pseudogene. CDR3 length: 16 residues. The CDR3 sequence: CARLPGQGAWNQPQHF. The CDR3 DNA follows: TGTGCCCGCCTTCCAGGACAGGGGGCTTGGAATCAGCCCCAGCATTTT.

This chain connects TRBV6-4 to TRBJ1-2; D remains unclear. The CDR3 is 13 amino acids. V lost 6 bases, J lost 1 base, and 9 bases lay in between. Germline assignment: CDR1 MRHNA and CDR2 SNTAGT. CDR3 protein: CASSPGVNYGYTF. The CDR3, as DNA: TGTGCCAGCAGCCCAGGTGTTAACTATGGCTACACCTTC.

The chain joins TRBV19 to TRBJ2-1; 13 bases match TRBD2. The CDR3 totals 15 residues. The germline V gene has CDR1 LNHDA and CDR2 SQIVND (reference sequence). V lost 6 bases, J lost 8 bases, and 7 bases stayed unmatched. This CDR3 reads CASSSTSGRLDEQFF. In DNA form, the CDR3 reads TGTGCCAGTAGCTCGACTAGCGGGAGGCTCGATGAGCAGTTCTTC. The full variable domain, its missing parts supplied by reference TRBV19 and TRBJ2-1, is DGGITQSPKYLFRKEGQNVTLSCEQNLNHDAMYWYRQDPGQGLRLIYYSQIVNDFQKGDIAEGYSVSREKKESFPLTVTSAQKNPTAFYLCASSSTSGRLDEQFFGPGTRLTVL.

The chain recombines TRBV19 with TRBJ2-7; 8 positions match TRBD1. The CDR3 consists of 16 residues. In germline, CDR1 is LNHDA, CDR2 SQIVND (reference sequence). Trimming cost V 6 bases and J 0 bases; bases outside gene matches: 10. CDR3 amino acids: CASSGTGNSFSYEQYF. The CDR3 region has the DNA TGTGCCAGTAGCGGGACAGGAAATTCCTTCTCCTACGAGCAGTACTTC.

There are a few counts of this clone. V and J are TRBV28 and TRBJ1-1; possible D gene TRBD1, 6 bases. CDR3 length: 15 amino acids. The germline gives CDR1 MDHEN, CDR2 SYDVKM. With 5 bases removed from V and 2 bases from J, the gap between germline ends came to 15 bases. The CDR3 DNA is TGTGCCAGCAGTCCGACCGGGACATTTAACACTGAAGCTTTCTTT. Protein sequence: CASSPTGTFNTEAFF.

The CDR3 nucleotides are TGTGCCAGCAGCCTCCCAGGGGTAGATCAGCCCCAGCATTTT. This codes for CASSLPGVDQPQHF. The V and J genes are TRBV7-8 and TRBJ1-5, with D perhaps matching TRBD1 (6 bases). The CDR3 sequence is 14 residues long. Germline values: CDR1 SGHVS, CDR2 FQNEAQ. Trimming took off 5 bases at V and 5 bases at J, with 13 bases between the two ends.

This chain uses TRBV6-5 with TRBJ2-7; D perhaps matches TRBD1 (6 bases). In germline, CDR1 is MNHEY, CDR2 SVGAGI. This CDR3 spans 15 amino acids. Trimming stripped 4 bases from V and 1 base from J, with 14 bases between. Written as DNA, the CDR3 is TGTGCCAGCAGTTCATACCTGACAGGATCCTACGAGCAGTACTTC. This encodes CASSSYLTGSYEQYF.

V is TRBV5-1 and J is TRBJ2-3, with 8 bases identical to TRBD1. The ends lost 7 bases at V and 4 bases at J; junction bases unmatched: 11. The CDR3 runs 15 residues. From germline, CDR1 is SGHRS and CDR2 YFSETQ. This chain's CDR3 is CASANPDRGADTQYF. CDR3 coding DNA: TGCGCCAGCGCTAACCCAGACAGGGGTGCAGATACGCAGTATTTT.

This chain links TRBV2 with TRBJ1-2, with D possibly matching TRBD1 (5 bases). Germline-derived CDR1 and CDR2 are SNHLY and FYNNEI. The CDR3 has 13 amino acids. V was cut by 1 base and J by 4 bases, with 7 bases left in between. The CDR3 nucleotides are TGTGCCAGCAGTGAAGACAGGCCCTATGGCTACACCTTC. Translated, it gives CASSEDRPYGYTF.

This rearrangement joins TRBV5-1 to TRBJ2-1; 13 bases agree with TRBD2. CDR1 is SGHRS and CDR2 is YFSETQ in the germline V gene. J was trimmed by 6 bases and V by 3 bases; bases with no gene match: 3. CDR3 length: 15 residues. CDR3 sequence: CASSSGLAGTNEQFF. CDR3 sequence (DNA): TGCGCCAGCAGCTCGGGACTAGCGGGAACCAATGAGCAGTTCTTC.

The CDR3 coding sequence is TGTGCCACCCGGGACACCTTGAACACTGAAGCTTTCTTT. Its translation is CATRDTLNTEAFF. The chain has TRBV27 and TRBJ1-1, with D possibly being TRBD1 (6 bases). V shed 10 bases and J shed 0 bases, with 12 bases lying between them. Looked up from germline, CDR1 is MNHEY and CDR2 is SMNVEV (reference sequence). The CDR3 totals 13 residues.

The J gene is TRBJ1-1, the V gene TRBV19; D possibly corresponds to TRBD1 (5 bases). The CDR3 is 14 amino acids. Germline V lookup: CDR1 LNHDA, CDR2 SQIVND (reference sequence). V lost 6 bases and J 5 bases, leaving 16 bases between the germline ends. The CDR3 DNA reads TGTGCCAGTAGCCGCCCGGGCAGGGAAACTGAAGCTTTCTTT. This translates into CASSRPGRETEAFF.

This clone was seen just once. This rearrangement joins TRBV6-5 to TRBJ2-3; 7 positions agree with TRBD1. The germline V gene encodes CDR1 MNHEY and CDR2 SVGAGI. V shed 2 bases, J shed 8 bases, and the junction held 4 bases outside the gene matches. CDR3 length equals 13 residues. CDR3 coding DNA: TGTGCCAGCAGTTACGAGACAGGGCGTACGCAGTATTTT. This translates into CASSYETGRTQYF.

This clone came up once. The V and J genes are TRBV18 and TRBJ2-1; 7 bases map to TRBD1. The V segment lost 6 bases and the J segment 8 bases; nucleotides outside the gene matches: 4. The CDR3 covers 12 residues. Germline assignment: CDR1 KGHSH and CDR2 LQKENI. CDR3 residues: CASSLTGDEQFF. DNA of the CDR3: TGTGCCAGCTCCCTTACAGGGGATGAGCAGTTCTTC.

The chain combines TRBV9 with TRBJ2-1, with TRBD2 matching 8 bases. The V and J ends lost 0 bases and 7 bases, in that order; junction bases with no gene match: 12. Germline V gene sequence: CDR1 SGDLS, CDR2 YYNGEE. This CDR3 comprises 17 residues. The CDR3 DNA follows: TGTGCCAGCAGCGTAGACTATGGGACTAGGGGTGGAAATGAGCAGTTCTTC. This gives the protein CASSVDYGTRGGNEQFF.

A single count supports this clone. The CDR3 region is CASSKAFSGGPNYGYTF. The CDR3 nucleotides are TGTGCCAGCAGCAAAGCGTTTTCGGGGGGGCCCAACTATGGCTACACCTTC. The V call is TRBV21-1, the J call TRBJ1-2. TRBV21-1 constitutes a pseudogene. This CDR3 has 17 amino acids.

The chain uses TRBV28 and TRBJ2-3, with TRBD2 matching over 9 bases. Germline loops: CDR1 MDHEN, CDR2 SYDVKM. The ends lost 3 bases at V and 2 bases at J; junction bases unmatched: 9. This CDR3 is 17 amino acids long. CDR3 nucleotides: TGTGCCAGCAGTTTTTCCAGGGCTAGCGGGAACACAGATACGCAGTATTTT. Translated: CASSFSRASGNTDTQYF.

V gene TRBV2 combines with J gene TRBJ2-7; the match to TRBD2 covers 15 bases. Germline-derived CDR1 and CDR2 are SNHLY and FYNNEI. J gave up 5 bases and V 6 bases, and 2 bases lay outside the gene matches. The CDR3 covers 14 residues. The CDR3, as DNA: TGTGCCAGCAGAGGGACTAGCGGGAGGCACGAGCAGTACTTC. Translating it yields CASRGTSGRHEQYF. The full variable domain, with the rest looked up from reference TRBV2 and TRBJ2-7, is EPEVTQTPSHQVTQMGQEVILRCVPISNHLYFYWYRQILGQKVEFLVSFYNNEISEKSEIFDDQFSVERPDGSNFTLKIRSTKLEDSAMYFCASRGTSGRHEQYFGPGTRLTVT.

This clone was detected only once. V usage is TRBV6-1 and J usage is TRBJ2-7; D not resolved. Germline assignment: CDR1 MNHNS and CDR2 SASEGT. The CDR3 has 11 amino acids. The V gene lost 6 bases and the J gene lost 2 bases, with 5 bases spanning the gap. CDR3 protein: CASSPTYEQYF. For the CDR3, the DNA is TGTGCCAGCAGCCCCACCTACGAGCAGTACTTC.

This CDR3 reads CASSAAGTGGHEQYF. In DNA form, the CDR3 reads TGTGCCAGCAGTGCTGCCGGGACAGGGGGCCACGAGCAGTACTTC. The chain employs TRBV5-6 and TRBJ2-7, with 12 bases matching TRBD1. The J segment lost 5 bases and the V segment lost 5 bases, leaving 8 bases of the junction unmatched. The CDR3 is made up of 15 amino acids. Germline V lookup: CDR1 SGHDT, CDR2 YYEEEE.

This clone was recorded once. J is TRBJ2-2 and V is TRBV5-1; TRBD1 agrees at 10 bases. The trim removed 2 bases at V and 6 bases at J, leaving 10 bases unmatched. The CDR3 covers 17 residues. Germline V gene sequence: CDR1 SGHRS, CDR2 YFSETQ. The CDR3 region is CASSFPAGTGVSGELFF. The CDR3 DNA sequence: TGCGCCAGCAGCTTCCCAGCCGGGACAGGGGTCTCCGGGGAGCTGTTTTTT.

The CDR3 region has the DNA TGCGCCAGCAGCTCCTTACCATTCGATAGCACCGGGGAGCTGTTTTTT. Translation gives CASSSLPFDSTGELFF. The chain couples TRBV5-1 to TRBJ2-2; D is undetermined. V was pared by 3 bases and J by 4 bases, with 16 bases between. The CDR3 is 16 amino acids. CDR1 and CDR2 (germline): SGHRS, YFSETQ.